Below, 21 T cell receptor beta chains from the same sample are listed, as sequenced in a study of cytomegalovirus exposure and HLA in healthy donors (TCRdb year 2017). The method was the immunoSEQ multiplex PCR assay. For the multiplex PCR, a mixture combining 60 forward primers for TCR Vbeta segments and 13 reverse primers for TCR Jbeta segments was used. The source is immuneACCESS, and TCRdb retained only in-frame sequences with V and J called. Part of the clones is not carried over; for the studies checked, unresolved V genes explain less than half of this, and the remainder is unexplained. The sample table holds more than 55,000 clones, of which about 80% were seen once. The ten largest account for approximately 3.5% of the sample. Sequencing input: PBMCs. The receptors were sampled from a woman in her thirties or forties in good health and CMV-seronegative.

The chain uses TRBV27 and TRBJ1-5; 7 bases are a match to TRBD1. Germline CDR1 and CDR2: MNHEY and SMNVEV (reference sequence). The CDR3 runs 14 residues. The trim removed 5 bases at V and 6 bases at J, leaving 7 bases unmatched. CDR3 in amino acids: CASSADRASQPQHF. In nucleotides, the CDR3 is TGTGCCAGCAGTGCAGACAGGGCCAGTCAGCCCCAGCATTTT.

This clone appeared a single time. The CDR3 protein is CASSQVDRVETQYF. The CDR3 DNA is TGCGCCAGCAGCCAAGTCGACAGGGTGGAGACCCAGTACTTC. The rearrangement joins TRBV4-1 to TRBJ2-5; 7 bases agree with TRBD1. Germline V gene lookup returns CDR1 MGHRA and CDR2 YSYEKL. CDR3 length: 14 amino acids. V was pared by 1 base and J by 5 bases, with 4 bases of the junction left unmatched.

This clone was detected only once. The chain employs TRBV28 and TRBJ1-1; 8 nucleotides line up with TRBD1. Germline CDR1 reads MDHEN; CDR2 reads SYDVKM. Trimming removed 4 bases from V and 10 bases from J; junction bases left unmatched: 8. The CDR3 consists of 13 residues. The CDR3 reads CASSSPGGSVAFF. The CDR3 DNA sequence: TGTGCCAGCAGTTCTCCAGGGGGCTCCGTAGCTTTCTTT.

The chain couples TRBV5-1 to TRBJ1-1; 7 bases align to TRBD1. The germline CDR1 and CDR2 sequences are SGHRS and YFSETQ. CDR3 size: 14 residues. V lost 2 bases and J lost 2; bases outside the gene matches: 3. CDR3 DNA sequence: TGCGCCAGCAGCTTACAGGGGATTAACACTGAAGCTTTCTTT. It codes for CASSLQGINTEAFF.

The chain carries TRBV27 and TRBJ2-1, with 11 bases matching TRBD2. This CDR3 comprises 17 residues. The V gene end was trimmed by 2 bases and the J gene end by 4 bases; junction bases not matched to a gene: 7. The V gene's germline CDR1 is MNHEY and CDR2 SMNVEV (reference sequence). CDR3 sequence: CASSLRPGTSGYNEQFF. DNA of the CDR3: TGTGCCAGCAGTTTACGGCCCGGGACTAGCGGATACAATGAGCAGTTCTTC.

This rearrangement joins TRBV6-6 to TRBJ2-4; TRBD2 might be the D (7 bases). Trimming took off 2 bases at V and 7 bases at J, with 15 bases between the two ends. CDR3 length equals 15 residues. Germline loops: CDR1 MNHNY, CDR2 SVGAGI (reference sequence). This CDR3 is CASSYGGRGENIQYF. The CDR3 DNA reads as TGTGCCAGCAGTTACGGGGGGAGGGGGGAGAACATTCAGTACTTC.

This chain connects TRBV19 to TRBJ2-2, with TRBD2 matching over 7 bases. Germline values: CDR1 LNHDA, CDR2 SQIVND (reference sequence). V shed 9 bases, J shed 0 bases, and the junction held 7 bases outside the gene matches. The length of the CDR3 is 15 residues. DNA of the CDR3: TGTGCCAGCCGCAGCGGGACTGCGAACACCGGGGAGCTGTTTTTT. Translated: CASRSGTANTGELFF.

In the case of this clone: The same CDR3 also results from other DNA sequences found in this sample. The CDR3 region has the DNA TGCGCCAGCAGCTTGGCGGGACAGGACTATGGCTACACCTTC. It encodes CASSLAGQDYGYTF. The gene calls are TRBV5-1 and TRBJ1-2, with 8 bases matching TRBD1. The length of the CDR3 is 14 residues. J lost 3 bases, V lost 0 bases, and 1 base had no gene match. The germline V gene has CDR1 SGHRS and CDR2 YFSETQ.

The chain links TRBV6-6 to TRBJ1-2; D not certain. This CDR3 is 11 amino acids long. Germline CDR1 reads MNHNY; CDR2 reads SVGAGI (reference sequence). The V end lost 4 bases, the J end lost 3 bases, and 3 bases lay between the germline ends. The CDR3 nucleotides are TGTGCCAGCAGTTTAGACTATGGCTACACCTTC. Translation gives CASSLDYGYTF.

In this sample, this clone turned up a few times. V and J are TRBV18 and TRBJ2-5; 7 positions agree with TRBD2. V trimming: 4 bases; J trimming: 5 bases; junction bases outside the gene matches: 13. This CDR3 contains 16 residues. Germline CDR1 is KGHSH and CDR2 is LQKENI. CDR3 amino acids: CASSRTGGGGWETQYF. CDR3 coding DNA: TGTGCCAGCTCACGCACCGGCGGGGGAGGCTGGGAGACCCAGTACTTC.

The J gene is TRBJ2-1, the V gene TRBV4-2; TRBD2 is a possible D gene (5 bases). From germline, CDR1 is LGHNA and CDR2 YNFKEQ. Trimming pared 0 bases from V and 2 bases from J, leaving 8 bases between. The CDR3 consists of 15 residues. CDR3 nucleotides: TGTGCCAGCAGCCAAGAAATAGCGCCCTACAATGAGCAGTTCTTC. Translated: CASSQEIAPYNEQFF.

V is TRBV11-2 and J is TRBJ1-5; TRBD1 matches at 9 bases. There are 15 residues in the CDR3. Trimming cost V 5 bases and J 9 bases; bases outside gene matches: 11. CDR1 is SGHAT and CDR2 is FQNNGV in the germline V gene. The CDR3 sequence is CASSTGQGTGRPQHF. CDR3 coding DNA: TGTGCCAGCAGCACCGGACAGGGGACGGGGAGGCCCCAGCATTTT.

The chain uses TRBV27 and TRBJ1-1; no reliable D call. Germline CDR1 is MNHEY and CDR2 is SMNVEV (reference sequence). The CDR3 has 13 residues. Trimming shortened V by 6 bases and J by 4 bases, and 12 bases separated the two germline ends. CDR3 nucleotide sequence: TGTGCCAGCAGGGGCCCTCTCGTCACTGAAGCTTTCTTT. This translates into CASRGPLVTEAFF.

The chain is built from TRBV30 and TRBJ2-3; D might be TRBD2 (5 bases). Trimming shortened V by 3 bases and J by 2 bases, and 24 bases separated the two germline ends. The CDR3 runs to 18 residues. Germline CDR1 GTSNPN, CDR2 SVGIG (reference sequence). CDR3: CAWSSGWSGGQPTDTQYF. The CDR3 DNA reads TGTGCCTGGAGCAGCGGTTGGAGCGGCGGTCAACCCACAGATACGCAGTATTTT. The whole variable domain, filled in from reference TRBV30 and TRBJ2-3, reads SQTIHQWPATLVQPVGSPLSLECTVEGTSNPNLYWYRQAAGRGLQLLFYSVGIGQISSEVPQNLSASRPQDRQFILSSKKLLLSDSGFYLCAWSSGWSGGQPTDTQYFGPGTRLTVL.

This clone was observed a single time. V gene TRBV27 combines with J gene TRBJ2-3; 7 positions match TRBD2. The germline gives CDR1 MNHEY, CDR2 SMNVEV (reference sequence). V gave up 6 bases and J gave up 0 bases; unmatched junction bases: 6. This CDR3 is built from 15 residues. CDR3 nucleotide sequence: TGTGCCAGCAGCCCCTGGGGGGGGAGCACAGATACGCAGTATTTT. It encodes CASSPWGGSTDTQYF.

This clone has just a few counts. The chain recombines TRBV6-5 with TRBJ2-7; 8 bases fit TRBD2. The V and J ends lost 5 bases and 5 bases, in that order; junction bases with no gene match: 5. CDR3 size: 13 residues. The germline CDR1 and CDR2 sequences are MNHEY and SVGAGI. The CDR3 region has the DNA TGTGCCAGCAGTCGAGCGGGAGAACACGAGCAGTACTTC. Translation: CASSRAGEHEQYF.

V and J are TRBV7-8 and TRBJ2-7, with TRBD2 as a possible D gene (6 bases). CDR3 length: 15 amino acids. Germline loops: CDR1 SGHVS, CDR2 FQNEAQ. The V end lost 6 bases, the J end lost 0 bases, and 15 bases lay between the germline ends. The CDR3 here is CASSPEGGGSYEQYF. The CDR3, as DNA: TGTGCCAGCAGTCCGGAGGGTGGAGGCTCCTACGAGCAGTACTTC.

The CDR3 region is CASSEQGFSGNTIYF. CDR3 coding DNA: TGTGCCAGCAGTGAACAGGGTTTCTCTGGAAACACCATATATTTT. This chain uses TRBV2 with TRBJ1-3, with D perhaps matching TRBD1 (5 bases). CDR3 size: 15 residues. V shed 2 bases and J shed 0 bases, with 8 bases lying between them. Germline V gene lookup returns CDR1 SNHLY and CDR2 FYNNEI.

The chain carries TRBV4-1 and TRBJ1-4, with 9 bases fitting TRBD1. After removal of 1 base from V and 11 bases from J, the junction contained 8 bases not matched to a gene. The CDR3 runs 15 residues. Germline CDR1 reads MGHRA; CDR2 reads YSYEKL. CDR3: CASSQGQGERGKLFF. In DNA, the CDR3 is TGCGCCAGCAGCCAAGGACAGGGGGAAAGAGGCAAACTGTTTTTT.

This CDR3 is CASSLEAGMGSQPQHF. The CDR3 DNA follows: TGTGCCAGCAGCTTAGAGGCAGGGATGGGAAGTCAGCCCCAGCATTTT. The J gene is TRBJ1-5, the V gene TRBV7-2; possible D gene TRBD1, 5 bases. Looked up from germline, CDR1 is SGHTA and CDR2 is FQGNSA. Trimming stripped 1 base from V and 6 bases from J, with 16 bases between. The CDR3 runs 16 residues. Filled out from reference TRBV7-2 and TRBJ1-5, the complete variable domain reads GAGVSQSPSNKVTEKGKDVELRCDPISGHTALYWYRQSLGQGLEFLIYFQGNSAPDKSGLPSDRFSAERTGGSVSTLTIQRTQQEDSAVYLCASSLEAGMGSQPQHFGDGTRLSIL.

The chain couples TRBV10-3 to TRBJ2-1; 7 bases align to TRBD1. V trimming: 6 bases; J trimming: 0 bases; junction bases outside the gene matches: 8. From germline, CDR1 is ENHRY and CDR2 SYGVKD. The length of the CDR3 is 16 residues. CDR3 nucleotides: TGTGCCATCAGCGACCGGGACAGAAGCTCCTACAATGAGCAGTTCTTC. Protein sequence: CAISDRDRSSYNEQFF.